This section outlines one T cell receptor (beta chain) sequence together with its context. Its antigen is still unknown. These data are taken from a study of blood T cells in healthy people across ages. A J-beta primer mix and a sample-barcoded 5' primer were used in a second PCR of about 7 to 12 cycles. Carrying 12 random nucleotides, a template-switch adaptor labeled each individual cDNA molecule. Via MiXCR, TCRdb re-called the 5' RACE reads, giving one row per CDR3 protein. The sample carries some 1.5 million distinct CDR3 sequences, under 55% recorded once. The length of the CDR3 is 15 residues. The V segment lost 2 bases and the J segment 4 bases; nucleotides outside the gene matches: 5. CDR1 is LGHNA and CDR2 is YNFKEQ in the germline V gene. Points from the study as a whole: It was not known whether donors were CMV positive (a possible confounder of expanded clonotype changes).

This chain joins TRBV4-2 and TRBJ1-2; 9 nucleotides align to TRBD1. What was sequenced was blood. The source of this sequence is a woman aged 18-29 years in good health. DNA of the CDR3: TGTGCCAGCAGCCAACCGGGGACAGGGTTCTATGGCTACACCTTC. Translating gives CASSQPGTGFYGYTF.